The 19 T cell receptor beta chains below all came from one sample that was sequenced in a study of cytomegalovirus exposure and HLA in healthy donors. PCR involved 60 Vbeta and 13 Jbeta primers. The protocol was immunoSEQ multiplex PCR, while the TCRdb copy is restricted to in-frame clones and leaves out a portion. In the table there are 150,000 to 200,000 clones, roughly 70% of which are singletons. The source material was PBMCs. The receptors derive from a woman aged 50 to 60 in good health and CMV-seropositive.

The V gene is TRBV4-2, the J gene TRBJ1-5; D is possibly TRBD1 (6 bases). The CDR3 has 15 amino acids. The germline gives CDR1 LGHNA, CDR2 YNFKEQ. V was pared by 0 bases and J by 10 bases, with 16 bases between. The CDR3 loop reads CASSQEDSQGRPQHF. The CDR3 nucleotides read TGTGCCAGCAGCCAAGAAGACAGTCAGGGGAGACCCCAGCATTTT.

The rearrangement uses TRBV18 and TRBJ1-2, with 7 positions matching TRBD1. V was pared by 6 bases and J by 4 bases, with 11 bases of the junction left unmatched. The CDR3 spans 15 residues. Looked up from germline, CDR1 is KGHSH and CDR2 is LQKENI. CDR3 protein: CASSAGQVDSYGYTF. The CDR3 DNA reads TGTGCCAGCTCCGCAGGACAGGTCGACTCCTATGGCTACACCTTC.

The chain is built from TRBV6-5 and TRBJ1-1; a weak D match, TRBD1 (6 bases). The germline V and J ends were trimmed by 6 bases and 7 bases, with 15 bases remaining between them. The CDR3 is made up of 13 amino acids. CDR1 is MNHEY, CDR2 SVGAGI, per germline. This CDR3 reads CASRPQGYNEAFF. As DNA, the CDR3 is TGTGCCAGCAGACCCCAGGGGTATAATGAAGCTTTCTTT.

The chain uses TRBV27 and TRBJ2-2; 12 bases are shared with TRBD2. Trimming cost V 6 bases and J 5 bases; bases outside gene matches: 7. Germline V gene sequence: CDR1 MNHEY, CDR2 SMNVEV (reference sequence). The CDR3 contains 16 residues. CDR3 in amino acids: CASRRASGGETGELFF. The CDR3 coding sequence is TGTGCCAGCAGGAGGGCTAGCGGGGGGGAAACCGGGGAGCTGTTTTTT.

This sequence joins TRBV6-5 and TRBJ1-4; 7 positions agree with TRBD1. The CDR3 runs 14 residues. Germline CDR1 and CDR2: MNHEY and SVGAGI. The V and J ends lost 6 bases and 8 bases, in that order; junction bases with no gene match: 9. The CDR3 loop reads CASRRSGGGEKLFF. Here the CDR3 DNA reads TGTGCCAGCAGAAGATCAGGGGGTGGAGAAAAACTGTTTTTT.

The genes are TRBV7-2 and TRBJ2-5, with D perhaps matching TRBD2 (6 bases). CDR1 and CDR2 (germline): SGHTA, FQGNSA. The V end lost 2 bases, the J end lost 1 base, and 11 bases lay between the germline ends. The CDR3 has 15 amino acids. The CDR3 spells CASSLSLAVQETQYF. The CDR3 region has the DNA TGTGCCAGCAGCTTATCACTAGCAGTCCAAGAGACCCAGTACTTC.

This chain joins TRBV29-1 and TRBJ2-5; 12 bases fit TRBD2. CDR3 length: 16 residues. Germline V CDR1 and CDR2: SQVTM, ANQGSEA. V was clipped by 6 bases and J by 5 bases; unmatched bases: 13. The CDR3 spells CSVQLLAGGRRETQYF. CDR3 nucleotides: TGCAGCGTCCAGTTACTAGCGGGGGGCCGACGGGAGACCCAGTACTTC.

The chain joins TRBV19 to TRBJ1-6; D remains unclear. This CDR3 contains 15 residues. The germline V gene has CDR1 LNHDA and CDR2 SQIVND (reference sequence). V lost 7 bases and J 7 bases, leaving 17 bases between the germline ends. The chain's CDR3 is CASIPTSGNNSPLHF. CDR3 sequence (DNA): TGTGCCAGTATTCCAACGTCCGGGAACAATTCACCCCTCCACTTT.

The V and J genes are TRBV19 and TRBJ1-1, with D tentatively TRBD1 (5 bases). V was cut by 3 bases and J by 4 bases, with 12 bases left in between. Germline values: CDR1 LNHDA, CDR2 SQIVND (reference sequence). The CDR3 sequence is 14 residues long. This CDR3 is CASSMARGGTEAFF. CDR3 nucleotides: TGTGCCAGTAGTATGGCCCGGGGGGGCACTGAAGCTTTCTTT.

CDR3 DNA sequence: TGTGCCAGCAGTTTATACGCTAAGACAGGGGGTGCAGGCACTGAAGCTTTCTTT. This encodes CASSLYAKTGGAGTEAFF. This sequence joins TRBV27 and TRBJ1-1; TRBD1 matches at 9 bases. CDR1 is MNHEY, CDR2 SMNVEV, per germline (reference sequence). Germline trimming cut 1 base from V and 4 bases from J; bases unmatched to any gene: 13. The CDR3 is 18 amino acids.

This chain joins TRBV2 and TRBJ2-6; 8 nucleotides agree with TRBD1. This CDR3 has 15 amino acids. V gave up 11 bases and J gave up 4 bases; unmatched junction bases: 10. Germline assignment: CDR1 SNHLY and CDR2 FYNNEI. The CDR3 region has the DNA TGTGCCTCAGCAGGGGGCAGGGCCGGGGCCAACGTCCTGACTTTC. It specifies CASAGGRAGANVLTF.

This chain links TRBV19 with TRBJ2-5; TRBD2 is a possible D gene (6 bases). The V and J ends lost 6 bases and 5 bases respectively, with 13 bases between them. Germline V gives CDR1 LNHDA, CDR2 SQIVND (reference sequence). The CDR3 runs 13 residues. The CDR3 spells CASRRAGSETQYF. The CDR3 nucleotides are TGTGCCAGTAGGAGGGCGGGGTCGGAGACCCAGTACTTC.

The J gene is TRBJ2-3, the V gene TRBV5-1, with TRBD2 matching over 11 bases. CDR1 SGHRS and CDR2 YFSETQ come from the germline V gene. The CDR3 covers 15 residues. Germline trimming cut 2 bases from V and 5 bases from J; bases unmatched to any gene: 4. CDR3 loop: CASSFVAGGGDTQYF. CDR3 DNA: TGCGCCAGCAGCTTTGTAGCGGGGGGGGGAGATACGCAGTATTTT.

The rearrangement joins TRBV27 to TRBJ1-4; no clear D gene. Germline V lookup: CDR1 MNHEY, CDR2 SMNVEV (reference sequence). This CDR3 region has 15 residues. The V end lost 0 bases, the J end lost 10 bases, and 15 bases lay between the germline ends. The CDR3 region is CASSLSWIGEGKLFF. CDR3 nucleotides: TGTGCCAGCAGTTTATCCTGGATCGGGGAGGGAAAACTGTTTTTT.

This chain connects TRBV5-4 to TRBJ2-2; 10 positions match TRBD2. Germline lookup yields CDR1 SGHNT and CDR2 YYREEE (reference sequence). The V gene end was trimmed by 4 bases and the J gene end by 1 base; junction bases not matched to a gene: 4. The CDR3 totals 16 residues. CDR3 sequence: CASSPRLAGNTGELFF. CDR3 coding DNA: TGTGCCAGCAGCCCGAGACTAGCGGGGAACACCGGGGAGCTGTTTTTT.

The chain couples TRBV7-8 to TRBJ1-3, with D hard to call. The CDR3 consists of 15 residues. Germline loops: CDR1 SGHVS, CDR2 FQNEAQ. Trimming pared 5 bases from V and 0 bases from J, leaving 11 bases between. Written as DNA, the CDR3 is TGTGCCAGCAGCATTAGAGGCCTCTCTGGAAACACCATATATTTT. This sequence encodes CASSIRGLSGNTIYF.

V and J are TRBV7-2 and TRBJ2-1; 12 bases match TRBD2. V was clipped by 4 bases and J by 10 bases; unmatched bases: 2. The CDR3 totals 13 residues. CDR1 is SGHTA, CDR2 FQGNSA, per germline. The CDR3 protein is CASSSGLAGEQFF. The CDR3 DNA reads TGTGCCAGCAGCTCAGGACTAGCGGGGGAGCAGTTCTTC. The full variable domain, with the rest looked up from reference TRBV7-2 and TRBJ2-1, is GAGVSQSPSNKVTEKGKDVELRCDPISGHTALYWYRQSLGQGLEFLIYFQGNSAPDKSGLPSDRFSAERTGGSVSTLTIQRTQQEDSAVYLCASSSGLAGEQFFGPGTRLTVL.

CDR3 bases: TGCGCCAGCTCGGGGGGTGGACAATACTACGAGCAGTACTTC. Its protein is CASSGGGQYYEQYF. The chain employs TRBV10-2 and TRBJ2-7; 7 bases match TRBD2. This CDR3 spans 14 amino acids. Germline CDR1 is WSHSY and CDR2 is SAAADI. V was pared by 8 bases and J by 3 bases, with 10 bases of the junction left unmatched.

The chain carries TRBV30 and TRBJ2-7; tentative D call: TRBD2 (7 bases). Germline assignment: CDR1 GTSNPN and CDR2 SVGIG (reference sequence). CDR3 size: 14 residues. V was shortened by 2 bases and J by 5 bases, with 16 bases between the two germline ends. CDR3: CAWSRGGRLNEQYF. The CDR3 coding sequence is TGTGCCTGGAGTAGGGGGGGTCGCCTGAACGAGCAGTACTTC.